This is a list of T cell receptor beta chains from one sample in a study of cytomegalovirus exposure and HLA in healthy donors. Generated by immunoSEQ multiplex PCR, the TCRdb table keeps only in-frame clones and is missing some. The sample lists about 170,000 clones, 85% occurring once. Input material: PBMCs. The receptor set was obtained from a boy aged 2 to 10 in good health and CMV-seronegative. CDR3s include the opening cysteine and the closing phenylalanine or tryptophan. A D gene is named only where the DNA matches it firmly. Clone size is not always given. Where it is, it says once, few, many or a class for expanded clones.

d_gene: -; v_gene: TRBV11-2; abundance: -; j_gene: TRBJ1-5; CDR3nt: TGTGCCAGCAGCTCCGGAGGCCGGCAGCCCCAGCATTTT; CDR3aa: CASSSGGRQPQHF
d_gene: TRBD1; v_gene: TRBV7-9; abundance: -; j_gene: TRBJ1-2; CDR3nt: TGTGCCAGCAGCTTAGACCTGGGACAGGGTGTTGGCTACACCTTC; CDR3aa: CASSLDLGQGVGYTF
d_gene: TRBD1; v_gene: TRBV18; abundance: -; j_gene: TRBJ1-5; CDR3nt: TGTGCCAGCTCACCAAGGGACAGGGATAGCAATCAGCCCCAGCATTTT; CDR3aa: CASSPRDRDSNQPQHF
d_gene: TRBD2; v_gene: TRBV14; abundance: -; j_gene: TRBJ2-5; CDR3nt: TGTGCCAGCAGCCGAACTAGCGCTGAGACCCAGTACTTC; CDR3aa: CASSRTSAETQYF
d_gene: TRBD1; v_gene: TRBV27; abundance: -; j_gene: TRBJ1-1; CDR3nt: TGTGCCAGCAGCGCCGACAGGGACACTGAAGCTTTCTTT; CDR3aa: CASSADRDTEAFF
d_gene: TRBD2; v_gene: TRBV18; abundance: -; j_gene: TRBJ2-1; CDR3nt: TGTGCCAGCTCACCAAGTGTGACCAGCGGGAGTGGTAATGAGCAGTTCTTC; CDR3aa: CASSPSVTSGSGNEQFF
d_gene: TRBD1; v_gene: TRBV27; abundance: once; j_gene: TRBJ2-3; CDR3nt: TGTGCCAGCACCTCCTTGTGGGACAGGGGAACAGATACGCAGTATTTT; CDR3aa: CASTSLWDRGTDTQYF
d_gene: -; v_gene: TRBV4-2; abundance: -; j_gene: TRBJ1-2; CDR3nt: TGTGCCAGCAGCCAAGATTTGGCAAAAACTAACTATGGCTACACCTTC; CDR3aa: CASSQDLAKTNYGYTF
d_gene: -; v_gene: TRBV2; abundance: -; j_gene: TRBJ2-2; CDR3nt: TGTGCCAGCAGTGAAATGCGGTCCGCTTCCGGGGAGCTGTTTTTT; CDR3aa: CASSEMRSASGELFF
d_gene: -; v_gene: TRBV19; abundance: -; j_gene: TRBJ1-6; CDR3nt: TGTGCCAGTAGGCCGGGGGACTCCAAAGGCGGTTCACCCCTCCACTTT; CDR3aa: CASRPGDSKGGSPLHF
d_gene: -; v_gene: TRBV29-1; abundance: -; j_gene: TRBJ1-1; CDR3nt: TGCAGTGTTGATCCCACAGGGTTAATCACTGAAGCTTTCTTT; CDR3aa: CSVDPTGLITEAFF
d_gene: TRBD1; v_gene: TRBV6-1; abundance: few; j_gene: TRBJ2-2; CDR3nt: TGTGCCAGCCGCTCAGGGGGTCTCGACACCGGGGAGCTGTTTTTT; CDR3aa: CASRSGGLDTGELFF
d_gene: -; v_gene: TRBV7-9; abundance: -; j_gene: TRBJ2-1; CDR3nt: TGTGCCAGCAGCCCAGGGGACCGGGACACCTATGAGCAGTTCTTC; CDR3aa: CASSPGDRDTYEQFF
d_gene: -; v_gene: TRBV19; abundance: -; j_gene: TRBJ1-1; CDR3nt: TGTGCCAGTAGTATGAGGCAAGACGTTTATGCTTTCTTT; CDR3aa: CASSMRQDVYAFF
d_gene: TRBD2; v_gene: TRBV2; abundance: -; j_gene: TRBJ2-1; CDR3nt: TGTGCCAGCAGTGTTGGGAGGGACGGCTCCTACAATGAGCAGTTCTTC; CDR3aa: CASSVGRDGSYNEQFF
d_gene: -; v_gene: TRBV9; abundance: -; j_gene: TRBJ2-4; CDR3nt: TGTGCCAGCAGCGTAGGTAATAGCGTGGTTGACATTCAGTACTTC; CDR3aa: CASSVGNSVVDIQYF
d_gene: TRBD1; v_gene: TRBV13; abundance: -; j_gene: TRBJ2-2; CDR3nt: TGTGCCAGCAGCTCAATCGGGACAGGCATCACCGGGGAGCTGTTTTTT; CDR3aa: CASSSIGTGITGELFF
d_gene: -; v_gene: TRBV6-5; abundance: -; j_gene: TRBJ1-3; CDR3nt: TGTGCCAGCATTGAAACTTTCTCTGGAAACACCATATATTTT; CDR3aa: CASIETFSGNTIYF
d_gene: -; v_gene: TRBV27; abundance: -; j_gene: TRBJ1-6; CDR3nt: TGTGCCAGCAGTTTTTCAGGGGCGAATTCACCCCTCCACTTT; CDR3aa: CASSFSGANSPLHF
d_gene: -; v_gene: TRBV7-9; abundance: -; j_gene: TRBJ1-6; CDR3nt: TGTGCCAGCAGCTCCCGGGAGCGTTATAATTCACCCCTCCACTTT; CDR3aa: CASSSRERYNSPLHF
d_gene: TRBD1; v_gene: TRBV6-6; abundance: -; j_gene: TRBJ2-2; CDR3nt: TGTGCCAGTGACAGGGGCACCGGGGAGCTGTTTTTT; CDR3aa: CASDRGTGELFF
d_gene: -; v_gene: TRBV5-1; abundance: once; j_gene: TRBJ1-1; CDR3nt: TGCGCCAGCAGCTTGGAACGGAGCACTGAAGCTTTCTTT; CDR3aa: CASSLERSTEAFF
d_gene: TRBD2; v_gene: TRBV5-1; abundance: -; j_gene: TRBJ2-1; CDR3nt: TGCGCCAGCAGCCCTAGCGGGACGGGGTACGATGAGCAGTTCTTC; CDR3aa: CASSPSGTGYDEQFF
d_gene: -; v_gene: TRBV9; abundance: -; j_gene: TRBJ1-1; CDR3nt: TGTGCCAGCAGCGTCGGCAGGGGGAACACTGAAGCTTTCTTT; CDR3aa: CASSVGRGNTEAFF
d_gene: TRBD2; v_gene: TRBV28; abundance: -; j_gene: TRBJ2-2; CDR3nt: TGTGCCAGCAGAAGACCGGGAGGACCCACCGGGGAGCTGTTTTTT; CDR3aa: CASRRPGGPTGELFF
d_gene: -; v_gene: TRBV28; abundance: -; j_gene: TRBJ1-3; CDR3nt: TGTGCCAGCAGTTTAATGCAGACAGTCTCTGGAAACACCATATATTTT; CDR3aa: CASSLMQTVSGNTIYF
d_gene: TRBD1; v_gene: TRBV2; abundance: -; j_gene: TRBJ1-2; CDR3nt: TGTGCCAGCAGGGAGACAGGGGTGGACTATGGCTACACCTTC; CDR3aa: CASRETGVDYGYTF
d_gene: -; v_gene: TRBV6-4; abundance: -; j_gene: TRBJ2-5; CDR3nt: TGTGCCAGCAGTCGTATTCCGGGACAAAGAACGGAGACCCAGTACTTC; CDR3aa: CASSRIPGQRTETQYF